This TCR beta chain was recovered during a study of blood T cell repertoires in COVID-19. The CDR3 is made up of 15 amino acids. Trimming stripped 0 bases from V and 8 bases from J, with 20 bases between. The germline CDR1 and CDR2 sequences are GTSNPN and SVGIG (reference sequence). This table comes from immunoSEQ multiplex PCR, and its TCRdb copy is limited to in-frame clones, with some not included. The table lists about 110,000 clones, nearly 80% of them singletons, with roughly 17% in the top ten. The V gene is TRBV30, the J gene TRBJ2-7; the D gene is possibly TRBD2 (7 bases). Input material: peripheral blood. The sequence came from a woman aged 80 or over with active or convalescent COVID-19. The CDR3 DNA sequence: TGTGCCTGGAGTGTAGGGGGGGTTCCAGGGGAGAAGCAGTACTTC. Protein: CAWSVGGVPGEKQYF.